The rows below give T cell receptor beta chains drawn from one sample of a study of CD8 T cells in ankylosing spondylitis. TCRdb analysed the 5' RACE reads with MiXCR anew, one entry per CDR3 protein. Here the sample spans 250,000 to 400,000 distinct CDR3 sequences, roughly 11% being singletons. The source material was blood, either unsorted or a sorted T cell fraction (not recorded which). The receptors come from a female donor with ankylosing spondylitis or in good health (not recorded which). The CDR3 runs from the conserved cysteine through the conserved F or W. The order of the fields is D gene, clone size, J gene, V gene, CDR3 DNA, CDR3 protein. D genes are given only for firm matches. Clone size, where shown, is once, few, many, or a class for clones that have expanded.

d_gene: .; abundance: many; j_gene: TRBJ1-2; v_gene: TRBV5-6; CDR3nt: TGTGCCAGCAGCTTAGGCCGGATTGATAGATGGGGCTACACCTTC; CDR3aa: CASSLGRIDRWGYTF
d_gene: .; abundance: .; j_gene: TRBJ1-5; v_gene: TRBV20-1; CDR3nt: TGCAGTGCTATCAAGTCGCAGGGGAAAAATCAGCCCCAGCATTTT; CDR3aa: CSAIKSQGKNQPQHF
d_gene: TRBD1; abundance: many; j_gene: TRBJ1-5; v_gene: TRBV27; CDR3nt: TGTGCCAGCAGCCAAAGGACAGGGCGTTCACCCCCTCTGCCCCAGCATTTT; CDR3aa: CASSQRTGRSPPLPQHF
d_gene: .; abundance: few; j_gene: TRBJ1-1; v_gene: TRBV3-1; CDR3nt: TGTGCCAGCAGGGTACAGGACTTGAACACTGAAGCTTTCTTT; CDR3aa: CASRVQDLNTEAFF
d_gene: .; abundance: many; j_gene: TRBJ2-7; v_gene: TRBV6-6; CDR3nt: TGTGCCAGCGCAGCCGAAGCCTACGAGCAGTACTTC; CDR3aa: CASAAEAYEQYF
d_gene: .; abundance: many; j_gene: TRBJ2-5; v_gene: TRBV4-2; CDR3nt: TGTGCCAGCAGCGCCTCATACCTCAAAGAGACCCAGTACTTC; CDR3aa: CASSASYLKETQYF
d_gene: .; abundance: .; j_gene: TRBJ2-7; v_gene: TRBV12-3/TRBV12-4; CDR3nt: TGTGCCAGCAGCCATTCCCCTAGCCAAGGGGGATACGAGCAGTACTTC; CDR3aa: CASSHSPSQGGYEQYF
d_gene: .; abundance: many; j_gene: TRBJ2-3; v_gene: TRBV20-1; CDR3nt: TGCAGTGTTCGGGGGCAGGGAGATACGCAGTATTTT; CDR3aa: CSVRGQGDTQYF
d_gene: .; abundance: many; j_gene: TRBJ1-5; v_gene: TRBV20-1; CDR3nt: TGCAGTGCTAGGAGGGGCAGCGCCGCTGGTCAGCCCCAGCATTTT; CDR3aa: CSARRGSAAGQPQHF
d_gene: .; abundance: many; j_gene: TRBJ2-3; v_gene: TRBV20-1; CDR3nt: TGCAGTGCTAGAAACACAGATACGCAGTATTTT; CDR3aa: CSARNTDTQYF
d_gene: TRBD2; abundance: many; j_gene: TRBJ2-7; v_gene: TRBV29-1; CDR3nt: TGCAGCGTTATAGCGGGTTACGAGCAGTACTTC; CDR3aa: CSVIAGYEQYF
d_gene: TRBD1; abundance: many; j_gene: TRBJ2-4; v_gene: TRBV20-1; CDR3nt: TGCAGTGCTGCACTGGGACAGATAGCCAAAAACATTCAGTACTTC; CDR3aa: CSAALGQIAKNIQYF
d_gene: TRBD1; abundance: .; j_gene: TRBJ2-7; v_gene: TRBV7-9; CDR3nt: TGTGCCAGCAGCCCCGGGGGACAGGCAACCTACGAGCAGTACTTC; CDR3aa: CASSPGGQATYEQYF
d_gene: TRBD2; abundance: .; j_gene: TRBJ2-5; v_gene: TRBV28; CDR3nt: TGTGCCAGCAGTTCCCGGGCGGAGCGGGATAGTCGAGAGACCCGGTACTTC; CDR3aa: CASSSRAERDSRETRYF
d_gene: TRBD2; abundance: few; j_gene: TRBJ2-7; v_gene: TRBV3-1; CDR3nt: TGTGCCAGCAGCCAAGATCTGGTAGCGGGGGGCCACGAGCAGTACTTC; CDR3aa: CASSQDLVAGGHEQYF
d_gene: .; abundance: many; j_gene: TRBJ1-5; v_gene: TRBV12-3/TRBV12-4; CDR3nt: TGTGCCAGCAGTTTGGCCGGGGAGAACAATCAGCCCCAGCATTTT; CDR3aa: CASSLAGENNQPQHF
d_gene: .; abundance: few; j_gene: TRBJ1-1; v_gene: TRBV19; CDR3nt: TGTGCCAGTTGGGGTCTAAGGACGGAGAACACTGAAGCTTTCTTT; CDR3aa: CASWGLRTENTEAFF
d_gene: .; abundance: many; j_gene: TRBJ2-5; v_gene: TRBV20-1; CDR3nt: TGCAGTGCTAGAGTTATCGGGGCTCCCCAAGAGACCCAGTACTTC; CDR3aa: CSARVIGAPQETQYF
d_gene: TRBD1; abundance: many; j_gene: TRBJ1-5; v_gene: TRBV9; CDR3nt: TGTGCCAGCAGCCCAGGGGGGGACCATCAGCCCCAGCATTTT; CDR3aa: CASSPGGDHQPQHF
d_gene: TRBD2; abundance: few; j_gene: TRBJ2-3; v_gene: TRBV5-1; CDR3nt: TGCGCCAGCAGCGCGGGACTAGCGGGGGGCCATCAGAGCACAGATACGCAGTATTTT; CDR3aa: CASSAGLAGGHQSTDTQYF
d_gene: .; abundance: many; j_gene: TRBJ2-2; v_gene: TRBV10-3; CDR3nt: TGTGCCATCAGTGAGGGGGAAACCGGGGAGCTGTTTTTT; CDR3aa: CAISEGETGELFF
d_gene: .; abundance: .; j_gene: TRBJ2-7; v_gene: TRBV5-5; CDR3nt: TGTGCCAGCAGCTCTACCTTCGAGCAGTACTTC; CDR3aa: CASSSTFEQYF
d_gene: TRBD2; abundance: many; j_gene: TRBJ2-1; v_gene: TRBV4-3; CDR3nt: TGCGCCAGCAGCCAGGAAATTGGACTAGCGGGAGGGTGGGCTGAGCAGTTCTTC; CDR3aa: CASSQEIGLAGGWAEQFF
d_gene: TRBD1; abundance: few; j_gene: TRBJ2-7; v_gene: TRBV12-3/TRBV12-4; CDR3nt: TGTGCCAGTAGCACACCGGGACAGTCCTACGAGCAGTACTTC; CDR3aa: CASSTPGQSYEQYF
d_gene: .; abundance: many; j_gene: TRBJ2-1; v_gene: TRBV7-9; CDR3nt: TGTGCCAGCAGCTCCCTCAGGGGATCCTACAATGAGCAGTTCTTC; CDR3aa: CASSSLRGSYNEQFF
d_gene: .; abundance: many; j_gene: TRBJ1-3; v_gene: TRBV20-1; CDR3nt: TGCAGTGCTAGAGAGGGCAGCAACTCCGGAAACACCATATATTTT; CDR3aa: CSAREGSNSGNTIYF
d_gene: .; abundance: .; j_gene: TRBJ2-1; v_gene: TRBV14; CDR3nt: TGTGCCAGCAGCCAACAGCAGGGAAGATTGAATGAGCAGTTCTTC; CDR3aa: CASSQQQGRLNEQFF
d_gene: TRBD2; abundance: .; j_gene: TRBJ2-3; v_gene: TRBV12-3/TRBV12-4; CDR3nt: TGTGCCAGCAGTTTCAGTAGCGGGGGCTCAGATACGCAGTATTTT; CDR3aa: CASSFSSGGSDTQYF
d_gene: .; abundance: many; j_gene: TRBJ2-1; v_gene: TRBV9; CDR3nt: TGTGCCAGCAGCGCCCATAAATTCGGGACCGCCGTCAGCTCCTACAATGAGCAGTTCTTC; CDR3aa: CASSAHKFGTAVSSYNEQFF
d_gene: .; abundance: many; j_gene: TRBJ1-6; v_gene: TRBV30; CDR3nt: TGTGCCTGGAGTGTACTGGGGCCATCTTCACCCCTCCACTTT; CDR3aa: CAWSVLGPSSPLHF
d_gene: .; abundance: many; j_gene: TRBJ2-7; v_gene: TRBV7-7; CDR3nt: TGTGCTAGCAGCTTAGGCGAAGGGATCTACGAGCAGTACTTC; CDR3aa: CASSLGEGIYEQYF
d_gene: .; abundance: many; j_gene: TRBJ1-5; v_gene: TRBV30; CDR3nt: TGTGCCTGGAGTGTAGGAACATTCACCAATCAGCCCCAGCATTTT; CDR3aa: CAWSVGTFTNQPQHF
d_gene: .; abundance: many; j_gene: TRBJ2-5; v_gene: TRBV6-6; CDR3nt: TGTGCCAGCATGTGGACGGAGACCCAGTACTTC; CDR3aa: CASMWTETQYF
d_gene: .; abundance: .; j_gene: TRBJ1-2; v_gene: TRBV20-1; CDR3nt: TGCAGTGCTAGACAGGGGAGTGGGTATGGCTACACCTTC; CDR3aa: CSARQGSGYGYTF
d_gene: .; abundance: few; j_gene: TRBJ1-1; v_gene: TRBV7-9; CDR3nt: TGTGCCAGCAGTCAATTCAGGGGCAGTGAAGCTTTCTTT; CDR3aa: CASSQFRGSEAFF
d_gene: .; abundance: many; j_gene: TRBJ2-1; v_gene: TRBV21-1; CDR3nt: TGTGCCAGCAAGACCGGGGCCCCTAAGAGGTTCTTC; CDR3aa: CASKTGAPKRFF
d_gene: .; abundance: few; j_gene: TRBJ2-2; v_gene: TRBV7-8; CDR3nt: TGTGCCAGCAGCCCTCGAAGGGCAGCGAACACCGGGGAGCTGTTTTTT; CDR3aa: CASSPRRAANTGELFF
d_gene: .; abundance: few; j_gene: TRBJ2-3; v_gene: TRBV20-1; CDR3nt: TGCAGTGAGCGGGGCACAGATACGCAGTATTTT; CDR3aa: CSERGTDTQYF
d_gene: .; abundance: .; j_gene: TRBJ2-2; v_gene: TRBV7-2; CDR3nt: TGTGCCAGCACCATGGGGCGGGCCGGGGAGCTGTTTTTT; CDR3aa: CASTMGRAGELFF
d_gene: .; abundance: many; j_gene: TRBJ1-4; v_gene: TRBV5-1; CDR3nt: TGCGCCAGCAGCTTGGCCTGGGGCCAGGATGAAAAACTGTTTTTT; CDR3aa: CASSLAWGQDEKLFF
d_gene: TRBD1; abundance: .; j_gene: TRBJ1-1; v_gene: TRBV7-2; CDR3nt: TGTGCCAGCAGCCAACGGACAGGGGCTAACACTGAAGCTTTCTTT; CDR3aa: CASSQRTGANTEAFF
d_gene: .; abundance: many; j_gene: TRBJ2-7; v_gene: TRBV20-1; CDR3nt: TGCAGTGCCCTTCGTGTGGGAGCGGGCACCCAGTACTTC; CDR3aa: CSALRVGAGTQYF
d_gene: TRBD2; abundance: .; j_gene: TRBJ2-2; v_gene: TRBV20-1; CDR3nt: TGCAGTGCTAGAGCATCGAGCCAGCGGGGGAGCACCGGGGAGCTGTTTTTT; CDR3aa: CSARASSQRGSTGELFF
d_gene: TRBD1; abundance: many; j_gene: TRBJ1-3; v_gene: TRBV5-1; CDR3nt: TGCGCCAGCAGTTACGACAGGGCGGACACCATATATTTT; CDR3aa: CASSYDRADTIYF
d_gene: .; abundance: many; j_gene: TRBJ2-1; v_gene: TRBV15; CDR3nt: TGTGCCACCAGCAGTACAGGGATTAAGCAGTTCTTC; CDR3aa: CATSSTGIKQFF
d_gene: .; abundance: many; j_gene: TRBJ1-2; v_gene: TRBV20-1; CDR3nt: TGCAGTGCTAGAGTAGACAGCTCCCTTAACTTTGGCTACACCTTC; CDR3aa: CSARVDSSLNFGYTF
d_gene: TRBD1; abundance: .; j_gene: TRBJ2-7; v_gene: TRBV18; CDR3nt: TGTGCCAGCTCACCAGTGAAGGGGGCTGGCGAGCAGTACTTC; CDR3aa: CASSPVKGAGEQYF
d_gene: TRBD2; abundance: many; j_gene: TRBJ2-1; v_gene: TRBV20-1; CDR3nt: TGCAGTGAATCCGCTCTGGGGACTAGCGGGCCTTTCTCCTACAATGAGCAGTTCTTC; CDR3aa: CSESALGTSGPFSYNEQFF
d_gene: .; abundance: many; j_gene: TRBJ2-7; v_gene: TRBV5-1; CDR3nt: TGCGCCAGCAGCTTGGTTCTCGCGGCCCCCGCCGAGCAGTACTTC; CDR3aa: CASSLVLAAPAEQYF
d_gene: .; abundance: many; j_gene: TRBJ2-3; v_gene: TRBV5-1; CDR3nt: TGCGCCAGCAGCCTTGGCGGGTGGATAGAAGATACGCAGTATTTT; CDR3aa: CASSLGGWIEDTQYF